Presented here are 18 T cell receptor beta chains from one specimen sequenced in a study of T cell repertoires in cytomegalovirus infection. Using its own MiXCR run on the reads, TCRdb lists one record per CDR3 protein. This sample has roughly 640,000 distinct CDR3 sequences; around 24% occur once, and the top ten carry roughly 8%. Sequencing input: CD8+ T cells from PBMCs. The receptors were gathered from a human donor in good health (CMV status not recorded). Some clones in this sample may be carry-over from other donors' samples.

The chain is built from TRBV14 and TRBJ1-4; D gene unclear. This CDR3 spans 16 amino acids. V dropped 4 bases and J dropped 0 bases, with 12 bases sitting between them. Germline CDR1 SGHDN, CDR2 FVKESK. The DNA for the CDR3 is TGTGCCAGCAGCCTCGCGTACGCTGCAACTAATGAAAAACTGTTTTTT. Amino acids: CASSLAYAATNEKLFF.

The rearrangement uses TRBV12-3 or TRBV12-4 and TRBJ2-3; weak D call: TRBD2 (5 bases). The ends were cut back, 7 bases at V and 4 bases at J, with 12 bases in the middle. The CDR3 contains 13 residues. CDR3 sequence: CASTAALADTQYF. The CDR3 coding sequence is TGTGCCAGCACCGCCGCACTAGCAGATACGCAGTATTTT.

This clonotype was counted at least ten times. The chain carries TRBV12-5 and TRBJ2-1; D is unclear. From germline, CDR1 is LGHNT and CDR2 FRNRAP. This CDR3 region has 13 residues. V was pared by 4 bases and J by 5 bases, with 9 bases between. CDR3 nucleotide sequence: TGTGCTAGTGGTTATCAGGTCCACAATGAGCAGTTCTTC. Amino acid sequence: CASGYQVHNEQFF.

This clonotype was detected a few times. V gene TRBV7-3 combines with J gene TRBJ2-5; 8 bases agree with TRBD1. The ends lost 4 bases at V and 4 bases at J; junction bases unmatched: 8. Germline CDR1 SGHTA, CDR2 FQGTGA. CDR3 length: 15 residues. CDR3 nucleotides: TGTGCCAGCAGCTCCGGACAGGGACGGGGAGAGACCCAGTACTTC. Translating it yields CASSSGQGRGETQYF.

This clonotype has just one count. One end of the junction does not line up with germline, which may come from a read error. The V and J genes are TRBV20-1 and TRBJ2-1, with TRBD1 matching over 7 bases. The CDR3 consists of 12 residues. Germline CDR1 and CDR2: DFQATT and SNEGSKA (reference sequence). The CDR3 nucleotides are TGCAGTGCTGGAGACAGGGCTCATGAGCAGTTCTTC. The encoded protein is CSAGDRAHEQFF.

The V gene is TRBV11-3, the J gene TRBJ2-1, with D perhaps TRBD1 (5 bases). V was shortened by 4 bases and J by 2 bases, with 9 bases between the two germline ends. The germline V gene has CDR1 SGHNT and CDR2 YENEEA. This CDR3 region has 14 residues. In DNA form, the CDR3 reads TGTGCCAGCAGCTCCTCGACAGCCTACAATGAGCAGTTCTTC. It codes for CASSSSTAYNEQFF.

This clonotype has more than one count but fewer than ten. The chain couples TRBV28 to TRBJ1-1; D remains ambiguous. The CDR3 runs to 14 residues. Trimming took 3 bases from V and 2 from J, leaving 10 bases between them. CDR1 and CDR2 (germline): MDHEN, SYDVKM. CDR3 residues: CASSLRRQNTEAFF. The CDR3 DNA reads as TGTGCCAGCAGTTTGCGACGGCAAAACACTGAAGCTTTCTTT.

Ten or more counts support this clonotype. The genes are TRBV28 and TRBJ1-5; a possible D gene is TRBD1 (6 bases). Germline V gene lookup returns CDR1 MDHEN and CDR2 SYDVKM. This CDR3 is 13 amino acids long. V was clipped by 4 bases and J by 5 bases, with 9 bases between them. The CDR3 nucleotides are TGTGCCAGCAGTTCTACAGGGCATCAGCCCCAGCATTTT. Protein: CASSSTGHQPQHF.

This clonotype appeared many times. V usage is TRBV28 and J usage is TRBJ2-1, with 10 positions matching TRBD2. V lost 7 bases, J lost 0 bases, and 6 bases stayed unmatched. The CDR3 runs 16 residues. The V gene's germline CDR1 is MDHEN and CDR2 SYDVKM. CDR3 residues: CASNLAGAHSYNEQFF. Here the CDR3 DNA reads TGTGCCAGCAACCTAGCGGGGGCTCACTCCTACAATGAGCAGTTCTTC.

There are a few counts of this clonotype. This chain joins TRBV14 and TRBJ1-2; D remains ambiguous. V shed 1 base and J shed 6 bases, with 12 bases lying between them. CDR1 and CDR2 (germline): SGHDN, FVKESK. This CDR3 has 14 amino acids. Here the CDR3 reads CASSQAGTWDGYTF. The CDR3 DNA reads as TGTGCCAGCAGCCAAGCGGGTACTTGGGATGGCTACACCTTC.

This clonotype was observed at least ten times. The chain combines TRBV7-9 with TRBJ2-1, with a weak D call TRBD2 (6 bases). V shed 6 bases and J shed 0 bases, with 12 bases lying between them. The CDR3 is made up of 15 amino acids. Per germline, CDR1 SEHNR and CDR2 FQNEAQ (reference sequence). As DNA, the CDR3 is TGTGCCAGCAGGCCCCGGGGGTCCTCCTACAATGAGCAGTTCTTC. It yields the protein CASRPRGSSYNEQFF.

The chain joins TRBV9 to TRBJ1-1; 10 nucleotides line up with TRBD1. Germline V gene data show CDR1 as SGDLS and CDR2 as YYNGEE. Unmatched junction bases numbered 9, after V lost 3 bases and J lost 10 bases. The CDR3 is 14 amino acids. In DNA form, the CDR3 reads TGTGCCAGCAGCGCGAGGGGACAGGGGAGGGGAGCTTTCTTT. Protein: CASSARGQGRGAFF.

The chain couples TRBV28 to TRBJ1-2, with D unresolved. V was shortened by 5 bases and J by 3 bases, with 7 bases between the two germline ends. Germline V gene sequence: CDR1 MDHEN, CDR2 SYDVKM. This CDR3 is 12 amino acids long. In DNA, the CDR3 is TGTGCCAGCAGTCCACTTGACTATGGCTACACCTTC. Residues: CASSPLDYGYTF.

This clonotype was counted a few times. The gene calls are TRBV6-5 and TRBJ2-1; D is unclear. The CDR3 is 12 amino acids. V was clipped by 2 bases and J by 7 bases, with 6 bases between them. Germline V gene sequence: CDR1 MNHEY, CDR2 SVGAGI. The CDR3 region has the DNA TGTGCCAGCAGTTACGGTATAAATGAGCAGTTCTTC. It specifies CASSYGINEQFF.

The chain couples TRBV20-1 to TRBJ1-5; no clear D gene. V was shortened by 1 base and J by 2 bases, with 21 bases between the two germline ends. The germline V gene has CDR1 DFQATT and CDR2 SNEGSKA (reference sequence). This CDR3 has 18 residues. The CDR3 nucleotides are TGCAGTGCTAGAGTTTCGGCAAGCCAAGGGATCGGCAATCAGCCCCAGCATTTT. It codes for CSARVSASQGIGNQPQHF.

This chain uses TRBV2 with TRBJ1-1, with a tentative D call TRBD1 (6 bases). The CDR3 is 11 residues long. Germline assignment: CDR1 SNHLY and CDR2 FYNNEI. The V and J ends lost 10 bases and 10 bases respectively, with 16 bases between them. The CDR3 region has the DNA TGTGCCAAAGGGGGGAGAGGTGTAGCTTTCTTT. Translation gives CAKGGRGVAFF.

The chain carries TRBV6-6 and TRBJ1-5, with D unresolved. This CDR3 has 15 residues. CDR1 is MNHNY, CDR2 SVGAGI, per germline (reference sequence). With 7 bases removed from V and 4 bases from J, the gap between germline ends came to 17 bases. The DNA of the CDR3 is TGTGCCAGCAATGCTAGGGAGAGGGATAATCAGCCCCAGCATTTT. It yields the protein CASNARERDNQPQHF.

In its sample, this clonotype was seen once. The V call is TRBV20-1, the J call TRBJ1-5; D is unresolved. Germline CDR1 DFQATT, CDR2 SNEGSKA (reference sequence). Trimming stripped 0 bases from V and 8 bases from J, with 20 bases between. CDR3 length equals 16 residues. CDR3: CSAREPGSPGNEPQHF. The DNA for the CDR3 is TGCAGTGCTAGAGAGCCGGGGAGTCCCGGGAATGAGCCCCAGCATTTT.